This TCR beta chain comes out of a study of naive and memory T cell subsets. About this clonotype: Its cognate antigen is unknown.

CDR3 size: 16 residues. Germline V lookup: CDR1 LNHDA, CDR2 SQIVND (reference sequence). The V and J ends lost 0 bases and 5 bases respectively, with 13 bases between them. Study-level findings and limits: Naive repertoires, especially CD8, held a few larger clonotypes, possibly memory cells re-expressing CD45RA.

Two oligonucleotides, mixed equimolar, formed the beta constant-region primer covering TRBC1 and TRBC2. Four rounds of PCR amplified the ligated cDNA using nested alpha and beta constant-region primers plus SP2. TCRdb processed the UMI-ligation and nested PCR reads anew with MiXCR; each CDR3 protein has one entry. The sample contains around 100,000 distinct CDR3 sequences, roughly 15% of which appear only once. The TCR originated in a human donor in good health. The genes are TRBV19 and TRBJ2-2; tentatively, D is TRBD1 or TRBD2 (6 bases each). The material sequenced was naive CD8+ T cells from blood. DNA of the CDR3: TGTGCCAGTAGTATAGATACGGGGGCGAGGACCGGGGAGCTGTTTTTT. Its protein product is CASSIDTGARTGELFF.